Listed here are 4 T cell receptor beta chains from one sample, sequenced in a study of cytomegalovirus exposure and HLA in healthy donors. PCR amplification relied on 60 Vbeta primers (plus 13 Jbeta primers). Profiling relied on immunoSEQ multiplex PCR, and the TCRdb table lists in-frame clones only, not all of them. The table has under 200,000 clones, around 80% seen once. The sample taken for sequencing was PBMCs. The receptors were gathered from a woman between 40 and 55 years old in good health and CMV-seronegative.

The V and J genes are TRBV30 and TRBJ2-1; weak D call: TRBD2 (6 bases). CDR1 GTSNPN and CDR2 SVGIG come from the germline V gene (reference sequence). CDR3 length: 11 amino acids. V lost 7 bases, J lost 7 bases, and 11 bases lay in between. The DNA for the CDR3 is TGTGCCTACAGACTAGTGAATGAGCAGTTCTTC. This sequence encodes CAYRLVNEQFF.

CDR3 sequence reads: CSAGTGVDQPQHF. The CDR3 DNA is TGCAGCGCCGGGACAGGGGTCGATCAGCCCCAGCATTTT. J is TRBJ1-5 and V is TRBV29-1, with TRBD1 matching over 10 bases. The J segment lost 5 bases and the V segment lost 7 bases, leaving 5 bases of the junction unmatched. CDR1 SQVTM and CDR2 ANQGSEA come from the germline V gene. CDR3 length equals 13 residues.

This clone has only a few counts. V and J are TRBV15 and TRBJ2-7; 10 bases are shared with TRBD1. Germline V lookup: CDR1 LNHNV, CDR2 YYDKDF (reference sequence). The CDR3 extends over 18 amino acids. V shed 0 bases, J shed 1 base, and the junction held 9 bases outside the gene matches. CDR3 loop: CATSRDQGGTGDSYEQYF. For the CDR3, the DNA is TGTGCCACCAGCAGAGATCAGGGGGGGACAGGGGATTCCTACGAGCAGTACTTC.

This clone was recorded once. The V gene is TRBV5-6, the J gene TRBJ2-5; unclear D gene. The CDR3 spans 14 residues. The V gene lost 1 base and the J gene lost 2 bases, with 9 bases spanning the gap. Germline V CDR1 and CDR2: SGHDT, YYEEEE. This CDR3 reads CASSLQTPQETQYF. CDR3 DNA sequence: TGTGCCAGCAGCTTGCAGACACCTCAAGAGACCCAGTACTTC.